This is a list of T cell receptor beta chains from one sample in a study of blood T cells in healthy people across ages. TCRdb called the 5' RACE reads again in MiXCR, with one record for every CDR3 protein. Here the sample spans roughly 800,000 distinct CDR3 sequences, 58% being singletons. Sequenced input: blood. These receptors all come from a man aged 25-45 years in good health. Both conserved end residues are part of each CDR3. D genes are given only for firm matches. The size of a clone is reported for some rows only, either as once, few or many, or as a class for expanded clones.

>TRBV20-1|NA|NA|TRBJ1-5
TGCAGTGCTCACAGACAAAATCAGCCCCAGCATTTT
CSAHRQNQPQHF
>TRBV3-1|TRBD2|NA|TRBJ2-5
TGTGCCAGCAGCCAGGCGGGAGGCCTCCAAGAGACCCAGTACTTC
CASSQAGGLQETQYF
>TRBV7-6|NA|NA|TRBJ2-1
TGTGCCAGCAGCTACGGCGGTGGGGATGAGCAGTTCTTC
CASSYGGGDEQFF
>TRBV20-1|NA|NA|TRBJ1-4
TGCAGTGCCCGCGGTCGGGCCACTAATGAAAAACTGTTTTTT
CSARGRATNEKLFF
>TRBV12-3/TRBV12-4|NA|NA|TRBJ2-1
TGTGCCAGCGGAAACAATGAGCAGTTCTTC
CASGNNEQFF
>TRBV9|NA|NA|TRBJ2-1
TGTGCCAGCAGCGCTCTAGATTACAATGAGCAGTTCTTC
CASSALDYNEQFF
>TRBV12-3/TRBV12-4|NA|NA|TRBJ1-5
TGTGCCAGCAGTTTATTACAGAATCAGCCCCAGCATTTT
CASSLLQNQPQHF
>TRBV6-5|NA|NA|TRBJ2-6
TGTGCCAGCAGTCCTACGTTTTACTCTGGGGCCAACGTCCTGACTTTC
CASSPTFYSGANVLTF
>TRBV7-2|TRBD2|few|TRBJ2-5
TGTGCCAGCAGCTTTGGGGGAGGGCTGGAGACCCAGTACTTC
CASSFGGGLETQYF
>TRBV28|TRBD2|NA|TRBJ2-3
TGTGCCAGCAGGCCTCCTTCCGGGACTAGGAGCGCAGATACGCAGTATTTT
CASRPPSGTRSADTQYF
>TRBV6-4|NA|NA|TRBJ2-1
TGTGCCAGCAGTCCTAGAGGGACGGGTTACAATGAGCAGTTCTTC
CASSPRGTGYNEQFF
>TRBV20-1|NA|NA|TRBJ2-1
TGCAGTGCTCCCGCGGCTCAGAACCCAACGCTCAATGAGCAGTTCTTC
CSAPAAQNPTLNEQFF
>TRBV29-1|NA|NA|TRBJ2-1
TGCAGCGTTGATTTTGCGTCAAGCTCCTACAATGAGCAGTTCTTC
CSVDFASSSYNEQFF
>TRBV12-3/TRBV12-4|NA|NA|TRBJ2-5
TGTGCCAGCAGTCCTCTGGGGGTAGGGACCCAGTACTTC
CASSPLGVGTQYF
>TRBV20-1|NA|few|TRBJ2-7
TGCAGTGCTAGAGACCTAGCCAGGGGCACCTACGAGCAGTACTTC
CSARDLARGTYEQYF
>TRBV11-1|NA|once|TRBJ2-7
TGTGCCAGCAGCCAAAGGTGGGAGACCCCCTACGAGCAGTACTTC
CASSQRWETPYEQYF
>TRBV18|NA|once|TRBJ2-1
TGTGCCAGCTCACCGATTTCGGTCGGGGATGAGCAGTTCTTC
CASSPISVGDEQFF
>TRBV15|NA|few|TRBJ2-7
TGTGCCACCAGCATCGGGGAAATGTACGAGCAGTACTTC
CATSIGEMYEQYF
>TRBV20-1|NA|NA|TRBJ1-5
TGCAGTGCTTCGGGGAGGACAGCGGACTCTCAGCCCCAGCATTTT
CSASGRTADSQPQHF
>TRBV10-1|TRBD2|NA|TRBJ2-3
TGCGCCAGCAGTGAGTTCACAGCGGGGGCCACGGGAGATACGCAGTATTTT
CASSEFTAGATGDTQYF
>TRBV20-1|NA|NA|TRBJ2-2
TGCAGTGCTAGGCGTGGGGGCCTCACAAGCGGGGAGCTGTTTTTT
CSARRGGLTSGELFF
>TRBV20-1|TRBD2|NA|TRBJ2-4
TGCAGTGCTAGGGGGCCTGGGGGGGGGAACATTCAGTACTTC
CSARGPGGGNIQYF
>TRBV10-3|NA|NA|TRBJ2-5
TGTGCCATCAGTAACCGAAGTGGTGGAGAGACCCAGTACTTC
CAISNRSGGETQYF
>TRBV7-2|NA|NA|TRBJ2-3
TGTGCCAGCAGCTTAGTCGTGGGACCCACGGATACGCAGTATTTT
CASSLVVGPTDTQYF
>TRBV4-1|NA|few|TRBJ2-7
TGCGCCAGCAGCCAAGAGGCAGGAGGGATCTACGAGCAGTACTTC
CASSQEAGGIYEQYF
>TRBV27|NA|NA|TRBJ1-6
TGTGCCAGCAGGGGGGTTCCCTATAATTCACCCCTCCACTTT
CASRGVPYNSPLHF
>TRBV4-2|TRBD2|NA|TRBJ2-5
TGTGCCAGCAGCCAAGTCGGCGCGGGAGAAGAGACCCAGTACTTC
CASSQVGAGEETQYF
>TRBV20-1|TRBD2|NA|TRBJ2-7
TGCAGTGCTACGGGACTAGCGGGAGGGTACGAGCAGTACTTC
CSATGLAGGYEQYF
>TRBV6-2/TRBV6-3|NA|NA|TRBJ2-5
TGTGCCAGCAGTTACCACCCCGCGGCGGGAAGTGGAGAGACCCAGTACTTC
CASSYHPAAGSGETQYF
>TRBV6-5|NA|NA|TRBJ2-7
TGTGCCAGCAGCGGGACGCCTAAGTCCTACGAGCAGTACTTC
CASSGTPKSYEQYF
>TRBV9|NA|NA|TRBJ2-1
TGTGCCAGCAGCGTAGACCCCGTGGATAATGAGCAGTTCTTC
CASSVDPVDNEQFF
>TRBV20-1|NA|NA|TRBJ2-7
TGCAGTCCCCTTAGGAGGTCTAATGAGCAGTACTTC
CSPLRRSNEQYF
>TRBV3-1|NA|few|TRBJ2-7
TGTGCCAGCAGCGATAAAAATACTAACACTGGATTCTACGAGCAGTACTTC
CASSDKNTNTGFYEQYF
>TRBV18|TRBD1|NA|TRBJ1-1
TGTGCCAGCTCCAACGGGGGACAGGAAGTGGACACTGAAGCTTTCTTT
CASSNGGQEVDTEAFF
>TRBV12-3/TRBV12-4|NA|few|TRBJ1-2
TGTGCCAGCAGTTTAGACTCCTCGTATGGCTACACCTTC
CASSLDSSYGYTF
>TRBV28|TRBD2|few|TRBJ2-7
TGTGCCACCCTAGCGGGAGGCTACGAGCAGTACTTC
CATLAGGYEQYF
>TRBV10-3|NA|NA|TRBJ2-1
TGTGCCATCAGTGACCGGTCTCGGCAGTATGAGCAGTTCTTC
CAISDRSRQYEQFF
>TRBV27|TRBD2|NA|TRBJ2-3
TGTGCCAGCAGTAGGACTAGCGGGGGGGTGACAGATACGCAGTATTTT
CASSRTSGGVTDTQYF
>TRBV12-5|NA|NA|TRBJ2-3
TGTGCTAGTGGTTTGGGGACAACTAACACAGATACGCAGTATTTT
CASGLGTTNTDTQYF
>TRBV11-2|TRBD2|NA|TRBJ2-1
TGTGCCAGCAGTAAGACTAGCGGGGGGATGTACAATGAGCAGTTCTTC
CASSKTSGGMYNEQFF
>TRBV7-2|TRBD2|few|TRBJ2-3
TGTGCCAGCAGCTTCGTAGCGGGAGGGCCGACAGATACGCAGTATTTT
CASSFVAGGPTDTQYF
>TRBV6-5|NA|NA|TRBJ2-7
TGTGCCACCCGAAAACCAGGGGGGAATGTCTACGAGCAGTACTTC
CATRKPGGNVYEQYF
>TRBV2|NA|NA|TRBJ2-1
TGTGCCAGCAGTGTAATGGGGGATGAGCAGTTCTTC
CASSVMGDEQFF
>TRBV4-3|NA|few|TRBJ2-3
TGCGCCAGCAGCCAAAGTCATACAGAAACAGATACGCAGTATTTT
CASSQSHTETDTQYF
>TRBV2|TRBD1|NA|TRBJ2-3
TGTGCCAGCAGTTTTGACAGGGGTCCAGATACGCAGTATTTT
CASSFDRGPDTQYF
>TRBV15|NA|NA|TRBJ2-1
TGTGCCACCAGCTCCCCGGCAGATTTTTACAATGAGCAGTTCTTC
CATSSPADFYNEQFF
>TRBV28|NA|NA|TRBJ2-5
TGTGCCAGCATCGGGACAAGCGGTAGGACCTCCCAGTACTTC
CASIGTSGRTSQYF
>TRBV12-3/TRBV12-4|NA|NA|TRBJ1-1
TGTGCCAGCAGTTTAGAAGCGATGAACACTGAAGCTTTCTTT
CASSLEAMNTEAFF
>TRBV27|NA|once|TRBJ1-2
TGTGCCAGCAGTTTCATAGACACCCCCGACTATGGCTACACCTTC
CASSFIDTPDYGYTF
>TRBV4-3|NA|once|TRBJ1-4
TGCGCCAGCAGCCAAGGCGGAGCAAATGAAAAACTGTTTTTT
CASSQGGANEKLFF